These 7 T cell receptor beta chains share one sample of origin, sequenced in a study of regulatory T cells in long-lasting Graves disease. Time point specified: persistent/refractory GD, antithyroid drugs over 5 years with positive TRAb. PBMC RNA served as the TCR library source. Sequencing libraries for TCR beta were prepared with iRepertoire HTBI primers and Arm-PCR of CDR3 regions. TCRdb recomputed calls from the multiplex PCR reads with MiXCR, one row per CDR3 protein. The data show under 450,000 distinct CDR3 sequences, roughly 20% seen once. The specimen was peripheral blood mononuclear cells (PBMCs), collected when the disease was refractory, from a patient treated with antithyroid drugs. These receptors all stem from a woman aged 35 to 49 with Graves disease.

This clonotype was counted at least ten times. This chain uses TRBV10-1 with TRBJ2-7; D possibly uses TRBD1 or TRBD2 (5 bases each). Trimming took 3 bases from V and 1 from J, leaving 13 bases between them. CDR3 length equals 15 residues. Germline loops: CDR1 WNHNN, CDR2 SYGVQD (reference sequence). The CDR3 sequence: CASSDSRDGSYEQYF. The CDR3 DNA reads TGCGCCAGCAGTGATTCCCGGGACGGATCCTACGAGCAGTACTTC.

There are many counts of this clonotype. The chain uses TRBV6-2 or TRBV6-3 and TRBJ1-1, with D uncertain. The CDR3 loop spans 15 amino acids. CDR1 MNHEY and CDR2 SVGEGT come from the germline V gene. V was pared by 2 bases and J by 4 bases, with 14 bases between. The DNA of the CDR3 is TGTGCCAGCAGTTACGAATTTAGGGCAGCCACTGAAGCTTTCTTT. Its translation: CASSYEFRAATEAFF.

Ten or more counts support this clonotype. The rearrangement links TRBV28 to TRBJ1-4, with 7 nucleotides matching TRBD1. V shed 4 bases and J 3 bases; nucleotides not matched to a gene: 5. This CDR3 spans 15 amino acids. The germline CDR1 and CDR2 sequences are MDHEN and SYDVKM. CDR3 sequence reads: CASSSPGGSNEKLFF. The CDR3 DNA sequence: TGTGCCAGCAGTTCACCAGGGGGATCTAATGAAAAACTGTTTTTT.

This clonotype was observed a handful of times. The genes are TRBV7-9 and TRBJ1-2; maybe TRBD1 (5 bases). Germline CDR1 and CDR2: SEHNR and FQNEAQ (reference sequence). With 1 base removed from V and 4 bases from J, the gap between germline ends came to 13 bases. The CDR3 is 15 amino acids. Here the CDR3 DNA reads TGTGCCAGCAGCTTAGGGGGACCGAGTTTCTATGGCTACACCTTC. Its protein is CASSLGGPSFYGYTF.

The chain's CDR3 is CASSLSFLSGGPWETQYF. As DNA, the CDR3 is TGTGCCAGCAGCTTGAGTTTTCTATCGGGAGGGCCCTGGGAGACCCAGTACTTC. V gene TRBV5-5 combines with J gene TRBJ2-5; 8 nucleotides line up with TRBD2. Germline CDR1 and CDR2: SGHKS and YYEKEE (reference sequence). This CDR3 has 18 amino acids. V trimming: 1 base; J trimming: 5 bases; junction bases outside the gene matches: 16.

This clonotype has at least ten counts. The CDR3 here is CASSLAGGRAYEQYF. CDR3 DNA: TGTGCCAGCAGCTTAGCCGGCGGGAGAGCGTACGAGCAGTACTTC. The chain has TRBV11-2 and TRBJ2-7, with TRBD2 identical over 7 bases. V shed 1 base, J shed 4 bases, and the junction held 7 bases outside the gene matches. Germline-derived CDR1 and CDR2 are SGHAT and FQNNGV. CDR3 length equals 15 residues.

The genes are TRBV20-1 and TRBJ2-1; weak D call: TRBD1 (6 bases). The V end lost 6 bases, the J end lost 5 bases, and 17 bases lay between the germline ends. The CDR3 runs to 14 residues. In germline, CDR1 is DFQATT, CDR2 SNEGSKA (reference sequence). The CDR3 sequence is CSARGGLADNEQFF. The CDR3 DNA sequence: TGCAGTGCCAGGGGCGGTCTGGCCGACAATGAGCAGTTCTTC.